Each of the 4 T cell receptor beta chains below was sequenced from the same sample in a study of control samples from healthy donors and cancer patients. Generated by immunoSEQ multiplex PCR, the TCRdb table keeps only in-frame clones and is missing some. The sample shows 130,000 or so clones, approximately 92% of them seen only once. Sequencing input: blood. All receptors derive from a man aged 18 to 29 in good health.

This clone has just a few counts. The rearrangement uses TRBV10-3 and TRBJ1-2, with D unclear. The CDR3 length is 14 residues. Trimming removed 3 bases from V and 4 bases from J, with 12 bases in between. Germline V gene data show CDR1 as ENHRY and CDR2 as SYGVKD. The CDR3 spells CAISEGGWTYGYTF. CDR3 sequence (DNA): TGTGCCATCAGTGAAGGAGGCTGGACCTATGGCTACACCTTC.

This clone was observed once. The chain couples TRBV4-2 to TRBJ1-4; 10 bases map to TRBD1. This CDR3 has 16 amino acids. The V gene's germline CDR1 is LGHNA and CDR2 YNFKEQ. The V gene end was trimmed by 3 bases and the J gene end by 7 bases; junction bases not matched to a gene: 8. In nucleotides, the CDR3 is TGTGCCAGCAGCCACAACCCGGGACAGGGGTCTGAAAAACTGTTTTTT. As protein: CASSHNPGQGSEKLFF.

V usage is TRBV2 and J usage is TRBJ1-2, with D tentatively TRBD1 (6 bases). Germline loops: CDR1 SNHLY, CDR2 FYNNEI. The V and J ends lost 8 bases and 4 bases respectively, with 20 bases between them. The CDR3 totals 15 residues. The CDR3 nucleotides are TGTGCCAGCGAGCCCACAGGGAGCGGCGGCTATGGCTACACCTTC. It is translated as CASEPTGSGGYGYTF.

J is TRBJ2-2 and V is TRBV9; 7 bases match TRBD2. The CDR3 loop spans 17 amino acids. The germline V gene encodes CDR1 SGDLS and CDR2 YYNGEE. V was clipped by 8 bases and J by 2 bases; unmatched bases: 15. CDR3 coding DNA: TGTGCCAGGCCCCCTTGGGGGGGGGTGACCAACACCGGGGAGCTGTTTTTT. It translates to CARPPWGGVTNTGELFF. The full variable domain, its missing parts supplied by reference TRBV9 and TRBJ2-2, is DSGVTQTPKHLITATGQRVTLRCSPRSGDLSVYWYQQSLDQGLQFLIQYYNGEERAKGNILERFSAQQFPDLHSELNLSSLELGDSALYFCARPPWGGVTNTGELFFGEGSRLTVL.